The 14 T cell receptor beta chains below all came from one sample that was sequenced in a study of regulatory T cells in long-lasting Graves disease. Arm-PCR of CDR3 regions and iRepertoire HTBI primers were the basis on which TCR beta libraries were built. TCRdb used MiXCR to reprocess the multiplex PCR reads, holding one entry per CDR3 protein. The table shows hundreds of thousands of distinct CDR3 sequences, with less than 20% occurring only once. Time point denoted: newly diagnosed GD, antithyroid drugs for less than 3 months. Extracted PBMC RNA gave rise to the TCR library. This sample was shared with a second study, whose subject was T cells in Graves' hyperthyroidism and ophthalmopathy.

The sequences come from peripheral blood mononuclear cells (PBMCs), collected at new diagnosis, from a patient treated with antithyroid drugs. The receptors here all came from a woman between 25 and 40 years old with Graves disease.

A few counts support this clonotype. The rearrangement uses TRBV30 and TRBJ2-4; a weak D match, TRBD1 (6 bases). The length of the CDR3 is 14 residues. With 1 base removed from V and 9 bases from J, the gap between germline ends came to 16 bases. Germline V CDR1 and CDR2: GTSNPN, SVGIG (reference sequence). The DNA for the CDR3 is TGTGCCTGGAGTGCCGGGACACCTGGCGGCATTCAGTACTTC. Its protein product is CAWSAGTPGGIQYF.

The chain combines TRBV5-1 with TRBJ1-1; maybe TRBD1 (6 bases). Trimming removed 4 bases at V and 4 bases at J, with 17 bases between. The CDR3 loop spans 15 amino acids. Germline V CDR1 and CDR2: SGHRS, YFSETQ. CDR3 DNA sequence: TGCGCCAGCAGCCCGGAGGGGGGGCCTAGCACTGAAGCTTTCTTT. Amino acid sequence: CASSPEGGPSTEAFF.

This clonotype was recorded at least ten times. The chain combines TRBV28 with TRBJ1-1; possibly TRBD1 for D (6 bases). The CDR3 contains 14 residues. The V end was cut by 4 bases, the J end by 5 bases, with 14 bases between. Germline V CDR1 and CDR2: MDHEN, SYDVKM. The CDR3 DNA sequence: TGTGCCAGCAGTTCATCCAGGGGCGCGACTGAAGCTTTCTTT. Amino acids: CASSSSRGATEAFF. Full variable domain (rest looked up from reference TRBV28 and TRBJ1-1): DVKVTQSSRYLVKRTGEKVFLECVQDMDHENMFWYRQDPGLGLRLIYFSYDVKMKEKGDIPEGYSVSREKKERFSLILESASTNQTSMYLCASSSSRGATEAFFGQGTRLTVV.

The chain couples TRBV29-1 to TRBJ2-1; D may match TRBD1 or TRBD2 (6 bases each). The CDR3 is made up of 14 amino acids. The V end lost 1 base, the J end lost 3 bases, and 10 bases lay between the germline ends. The V gene's germline CDR1 is SQVTM and CDR2 ANQGSEA. The CDR3 DNA reads TGCAGCGTTGAAGGACTAGGGGGCTACAATGAGCAGTTCTTC. Translation gives CSVEGLGGYNEQFF.

This clonotype was observed a few times. This chain joins TRBV20-1 and TRBJ2-1; tentative D call: TRBD2 (6 bases). The germline CDR1 and CDR2 sequences are DFQATT and SNEGSKA (reference sequence). Trimming removed 5 bases at V and 13 bases at J, with 21 bases between. This CDR3 spans 13 amino acids. The CDR3 is CSARDSPYIGQFF. The DNA for the CDR3 is TGCAGTGCTCGGGACTCGCCGTACATCGGACAGTTCTTC.

This clonotype has ten or more counts. The J gene is TRBJ2-7, the V gene TRBV20-1, with D possibly matching TRBD1 (6 bases). CDR1 is DFQATT and CDR2 is SNEGSKA in the germline V gene (reference sequence). The CDR3 runs to 14 residues. V lost 0 bases, J lost 3 bases, and 12 bases lay in between. The CDR3 sequence: CSARDLGRGYEQYF. CDR3 DNA sequence: TGCAGTGCTAGAGATCTAGGCAGGGGCTACGAGCAGTACTTC.

At least ten counts were recorded for this clonotype. The chain joins TRBV2 to TRBJ1-1; D gene uncertain. Germline V CDR1 and CDR2: SNHLY, FYNNEI. Trimming shortened V by 4 bases and J by 5 bases, and 11 bases separated the two germline ends. This CDR3 is 13 amino acids long. The CDR3 nucleotides are TGTGCCAGCAGTGCGTGGCGGCAGACTGAAGCTTTCTTT. Translated, it gives CASSAWRQTEAFF.

V is TRBV5-1 and J is TRBJ2-1, with 9 bases matching TRBD1. The CDR3 totals 14 residues. V shed 4 bases and J 8 bases; nucleotides not matched to a gene: 7. Germline CDR1 SGHRS, CDR2 YFSETQ. The CDR3: CASSAGQGRYEQFF. The CDR3 DNA reads TGCGCCAGCAGCGCGGGACAGGGTCGCTATGAGCAGTTCTTC. Using reference TRBV5-1 and TRBJ2-1 for the parts outside the CDR3, the full variable domain is KAGVTQTPRYLIKTRGQQVTLSCSPISGHRSVSWYQQTPGQGLQFLFEYFSETQRNKGNFPGRFSGRQFSNSRSEMNVSTLELGDSALYLCASSAGQGRYEQFFGPGTRLTVL.

This clonotype occurred many times. The J gene is TRBJ1-1, the V gene TRBV10-3; D possibly corresponds to TRBD1 (6 bases). The CDR3 loop spans 14 amino acids. Germline assignment: CDR1 ENHRY and CDR2 SYGVKD. The ends were cut back, 6 bases at V and 3 bases at J, with 14 bases in the middle. CDR3 DNA: TGTGCCATCAGCGCTACTCAGGGGTACACTGAAGCTTTCTTT. Translating it yields CAISATQGYTEAFF.

There are many counts of this clonotype. The chain combines TRBV20-1 with TRBJ2-3, with no clear D. CDR3 length: 14 amino acids. From germline, CDR1 is DFQATT and CDR2 SNEGSKA (reference sequence). V gave up 6 bases and J gave up 0 bases, with 13 bases separating them. As DNA, the CDR3 is TGCAGTGCCTCGACCTCATCTAGCACAGATACGCAGTATTTT. It encodes CSASTSSSTDTQYF.

This chain links TRBV20-1 with TRBJ1-1, with D unresolved. The V and J ends lost 3 bases and 0 bases respectively, with 8 bases between them. Looked up from germline, CDR1 is DFQATT and CDR2 is SNEGSKA (reference sequence). There are 13 residues in the CDR3. The CDR3: CSARVRVNTEAFF. The CDR3 region has the DNA TGCAGTGCTAGGGTGCGAGTGAACACTGAAGCTTTCTTT.

There are a few counts of this clonotype. The CDR3 nucleotides read TGTGCCAGCAGCCACGTGACCACTGAAGCTTTCTTT. Its translation: CASSHVTTEAFF. The rearrangement uses TRBV3-1 and TRBJ1-1; D remains unclear. CDR3 length: 12 residues. Trimming took 3 bases from V and 4 from J, leaving 6 bases between them. Germline V gives CDR1 LGHDT, CDR2 YNNKEL (reference sequence). Combining the CDR3 with reference TRBV3-1 and TRBJ1-1 gives the whole variable domain DTAVSQTPKYLVTQMGNDKSIKCEQNLGHDTMYWYKQDSKKFLKIMFSYNNKELIINETVPNRFSPKSPDKAHLNLHINSLELGDSAVYFCASSHVTTEAFFGQGTRLTVV.

The table lists this clonotype with many counts. V usage is TRBV28 and J usage is TRBJ1-6; 8 bases line up with TRBD1. The V and J ends lost 1 base and 5 bases, in that order; junction bases with no gene match: 7. Per germline, CDR1 MDHEN and CDR2 SYDVKM. This CDR3 is 17 amino acids long. The CDR3 spells CASSLFSGGGNNSPLHF. The CDR3, as DNA: TGTGCCAGCAGTTTATTTTCAGGGGGCGGAAATAATTCACCCCTCCACTTT.

Many counts were recorded for this clonotype. The chain's CDR3 is CASSLSFGNYEQYF. In DNA form, the CDR3 reads TGTGCCAGCAGTTTAAGCTTTGGCAACTACGAGCAGTACTTC. The V and J genes are TRBV12-3 or TRBV12-4 and TRBJ2-7, with D unclear. The CDR3 sequence is 14 residues long. Trimming removed 2 bases at V and 3 bases at J, with 11 bases between.